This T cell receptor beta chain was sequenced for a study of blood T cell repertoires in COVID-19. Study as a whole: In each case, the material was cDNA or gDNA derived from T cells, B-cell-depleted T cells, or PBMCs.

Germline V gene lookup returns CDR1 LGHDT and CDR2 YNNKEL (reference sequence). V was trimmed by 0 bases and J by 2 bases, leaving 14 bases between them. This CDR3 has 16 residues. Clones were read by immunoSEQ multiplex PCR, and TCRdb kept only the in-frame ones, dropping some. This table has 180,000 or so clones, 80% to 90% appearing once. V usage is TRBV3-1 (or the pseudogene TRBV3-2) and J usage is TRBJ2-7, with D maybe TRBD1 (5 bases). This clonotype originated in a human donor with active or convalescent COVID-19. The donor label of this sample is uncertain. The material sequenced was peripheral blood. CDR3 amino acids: CASSQDRAPLPYEQYF. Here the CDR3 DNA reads TGTGCCAGCAGCCAAGACAGGGCCCCCTTGCCCTACGAGCAGTACTTC.